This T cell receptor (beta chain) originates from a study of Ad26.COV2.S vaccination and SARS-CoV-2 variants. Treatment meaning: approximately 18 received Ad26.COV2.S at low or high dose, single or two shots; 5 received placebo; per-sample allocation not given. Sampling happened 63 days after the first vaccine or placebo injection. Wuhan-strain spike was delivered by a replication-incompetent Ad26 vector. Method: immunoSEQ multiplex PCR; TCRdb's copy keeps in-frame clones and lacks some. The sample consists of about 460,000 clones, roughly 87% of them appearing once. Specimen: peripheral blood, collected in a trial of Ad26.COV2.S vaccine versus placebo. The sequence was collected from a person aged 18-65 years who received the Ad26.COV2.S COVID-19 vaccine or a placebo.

This CDR3 reads CASSLQTTGNTIYF. The CDR3 DNA is TGTGCCAGCAGCTTGCAGACAACTGGAAACACCATATATTTT. The gene calls are TRBV7-8 and TRBJ1-3; no reliable D call. CDR3 size: 14 residues. The V and J ends lost 3 bases and 2 bases respectively, with 8 bases between them. From germline, CDR1 is SGHVS and CDR2 FQNEAQ.